Below, 18 T cell receptor beta chains from the same sample are listed, as sequenced in a study of blood T cell repertoires in COVID-19. Data came from immunoSEQ multiplex PCR; TCRdb stores just in-frame clones and leaves some out. Of approximately 230,000 clones in the sample, about nine tenths were seen once. The sample comprised peripheral blood. All receptors derive from a man aged 30 to 45 who had recovered from COVID-19.

The chain joins TRBV2 to TRBJ1-1; D is perhaps TRBD1 (5 bases). Trimming shortened V by 4 bases and J by 4 bases, and 25 bases separated the two germline ends. The CDR3 covers 18 residues. Germline V gene lookup returns CDR1 SNHLY and CDR2 FYNNEI. The CDR3 loop reads CASSGALRGTWGSTEAFF. The CDR3 bases are TGTGCCAGCAGTGGAGCACTGCGGGGAACTTGGGGCAGCACTGAAGCTTTCTTT.

The chain carries TRBV19 and TRBJ1-4; 9 nucleotides align to TRBD1. CDR1 and CDR2 from the germline V gene are LNHDA and SQIVND (reference sequence). Unmatched junction bases numbered 3, after V lost 3 bases and J lost 4 bases. The CDR3 totals 15 residues. DNA of the CDR3: TGTGCCAGTAGTATCCGGGACAGGGTTAATGAAAAACTGTTTTTT. Protein sequence: CASSIRDRVNEKLFF.

The chain carries TRBV19 and TRBJ2-1, with 10 bases lining up with TRBD2. V trimming: 0 bases; J trimming: 4 bases; junction bases outside the gene matches: 0. Germline V lookup: CDR1 LNHDA, CDR2 SQIVND (reference sequence). The CDR3 length is 15 residues. The CDR3 DNA reads TGTGCCAGTAGTATAGATAGCGGGGGGTACAATGAGCAGTTCTTC. The encoded protein is CASSIDSGGYNEQFF. The whole variable domain, filled in from reference TRBV19 and TRBJ2-1, reads DGGITQSPKYLFRKEGQNVTLSCEQNLNHDAMYWYRQDPGQGLRLIYYSQIVNDFQKGDIAEGYSVSREKKESFPLTVTSAQKNPTAFYLCASSIDSGGYNEQFFGPGTRLTVL.

The V and J genes are TRBV3-1 (or the pseudogene TRBV3-2) and TRBJ2-7; tentative D call: TRBD1 (5 bases). The ends were cut back, 1 base at V and 2 bases at J, with 9 bases in the middle. CDR1 LGHDT and CDR2 YNNKEL come from the germline V gene (reference sequence). This CDR3 region has 14 residues. The CDR3 bases are TGTGCCAGCAGCCAAGGGGGCGGCCCCTACGAGCAGTACTTC. Its protein product is CASSQGGGPYEQYF.

J is TRBJ1-2 and V is TRBV2; tentative D call: TRBD1 (5 bases). This CDR3 contains 13 residues. CDR1 is SNHLY and CDR2 is FYNNEI in the germline V gene. The V gene lost 5 bases and the J gene lost 8 bases, with 15 bases spanning the gap. The CDR3 sequence is CASSPGAGRGYTF. The CDR3 DNA reads TGTGCCAGCAGTCCAGGCGCAGGGAGGGGCTACACCTTC.

The chain is built from TRBV19 and TRBJ2-7, with D possibly matching TRBD1 (7 bases). Germline V gene sequence: CDR1 LNHDA, CDR2 SQIVND (reference sequence). This CDR3 has 14 residues. V lost 6 bases and J lost 1, with 13 bases in between. This chain's CDR3 is CASSPTGTSYEQYF. DNA of the CDR3: TGTGCCAGTAGCCCGACAGGGACTTCCTACGAGCAGTACTTC. Together with reference TRBV19 and TRBJ2-7, the CDR3 gives the full variable domain: DGGITQSPKYLFRKEGQNVTLSCEQNLNHDAMYWYRQDPGQGLRLIYYSQIVNDFQKGDIAEGYSVSREKKESFPLTVTSAQKNPTAFYLCASSPTGTSYEQYFGPGTRLTVT.

The chain combines TRBV3-1 (or the pseudogene TRBV3-2) with TRBJ2-1, with a tentative D call TRBD2 (6 bases). Trimming pared 0 bases from V and 6 bases from J, leaving 12 bases between. Germline loops: CDR1 LGHDT, CDR2 YNNKEL (reference sequence). The CDR3 is 15 residues long. The CDR3 DNA sequence: TGTGCCAGCAGCCAAGATACGGGGGTCGGCAATGAGCAGTTCTTC. Its protein product is CASSQDTGVGNEQFF.

V is TRBV5-6 and J is TRBJ2-7, with 9 bases aligning to TRBD1. Germline assignment: CDR1 SGHDT and CDR2 YYEEEE. The CDR3 extends over 16 amino acids. V was clipped by 4 bases and J by 3 bases; unmatched bases: 11. The DNA of the CDR3 is TGTGCCAGCAGCGGGGACAGGGATCTAGCCCTCTACGAGCAGTACTTC. Translation: CASSGDRDLALYEQYF.

In its sample, this clone was seen a few times. The chain couples TRBV3-1 (or the pseudogene TRBV3-2) to TRBJ1-1; TRBD1 matches 7 bases. The CDR3 sequence is 15 residues long. The germline V gene encodes CDR1 LGHDT and CDR2 YNNKEL (reference sequence). With 4 bases clipped from V and 11 bases from J, the junction kept 16 bases outside the gene matches. The CDR3 DNA reads as TGTGCCAGCAGCCGGGGACAGCAAGGAGGTAGGGGGGCTTTCTTT. This translates into CASSRGQQGGRGAFF.

The chain combines TRBV7-2 with TRBJ2-5; no reliable D call. V lost 2 bases to trimming and J lost 5 bases, with 6 bases between them. This CDR3 has 12 residues. Germline V gene data show CDR1 as SGHTA and CDR2 as FQGNSA. Here the CDR3 DNA reads TGTGCCAGCAGCTTATTGAGGGAGACCCAGTACTTC. This codes for CASSLLRETQYF.

This clone was recorded a few times. The V call is TRBV9, the J call TRBJ2-7, with D perhaps matching TRBD2 (7 bases). The V end was cut by 0 bases, the J end by 4 bases, with 11 bases between. From germline, CDR1 is SGDLS and CDR2 YYNGEE. The CDR3 loop spans 14 amino acids. DNA for the CDR3: TGTGCCAGCAGCGTAGAGGAGGGGGGGTACGAGCAGTACTTC. Residues: CASSVEEGGYEQYF.

This chain joins TRBV4-1 and TRBJ2-1; D may be TRBD2 (5 bases). Trimming shortened V by 4 bases and J by 5 bases, and 12 bases separated the two germline ends. Germline CDR1 and CDR2: MGHRA and YSYEKL. The CDR3 loop spans 14 amino acids. The CDR3 DNA reads as TGCGCCAGCAGCCCCCAGGAGGCCCACAATGAGCAGTTCTTC. Amino acids: CASSPQEAHNEQFF.

The J gene is TRBJ2-5, the V gene TRBV24-1; TRBD1 aligns across 8 bases. After removal of 5 bases from V and 5 bases from J, the junction contained 9 bases not matched to a gene. The CDR3 is 15 residues long. Per germline, CDR1 KGHDR and CDR2 SFDVKD. The DNA for the CDR3 is TGTGCCACCAGTGTCGGGACAGGAGAGACGGAGACCCAGTACTTC. This translates into CATSVGTGETETQYF.

As to this clone: A much bigger clone sits one base away, suggesting this may be a read error. This chain links TRBV5-5 with TRBJ1-1; 8 positions match TRBD1. The V gene end was trimmed by 2 bases and the J gene end by 3 bases; junction bases not matched to a gene: 0. Germline V lookup: CDR1 SGHKS, CDR2 YYEKEE (reference sequence). The CDR3 is 13 residues long. Here the CDR3 DNA reads TGTGCCAGCAGCTTACAGGGGGACACTGAAGCTTTCTTT. It translates to CASSLQGDTEAFF.

V gene TRBV19 combines with J gene TRBJ1-1; D is possibly TRBD1 (5 bases). CDR1 and CDR2 (germline): LNHDA, SQIVND (reference sequence). The CDR3 has 16 residues. V was clipped by 5 bases and J by 3 bases, with 19 bases between them. The CDR3, as DNA: TGTGCCAGTAGTGCACACAGGAATATAGGAGACACTGAAGCTTTCTTT. Translation: CASSAHRNIGDTEAFF.

In DNA form, the CDR3 reads TGTGCCAGCAGCTCTCCGGGGGGCCTGGGAGATACGCAGTATTTT. This codes for CASSSPGGLGDTQYF. The chain recombines TRBV6-5 with TRBJ2-3, with D perhaps matching TRBD2 (7 bases). Per the germline V gene, CDR1 is MNHEY and CDR2 is SVGAGI. Trimming cost V 6 bases and J 5 bases, with 18 bases left between them. The CDR3 runs 15 residues.

This rearrangement joins TRBV2 to TRBJ2-5, with a weak D call TRBD2 (6 bases). Trimming left V 0 bases short and J 5 bases short, with 13 bases between. Germline-derived CDR1 and CDR2 are SNHLY and FYNNEI. The CDR3 is 15 residues long. The CDR3 coding sequence is TGTGCCAGCAGTGAAGCGTGGGCAGGAGGGGAGACCCAGTACTTC. Its protein is CASSEAWAGGETQYF.

This sequence joins TRBV13 and TRBJ1-2, with D maybe TRBD1 (6 bases). The germline gives CDR1 PRHDT, CDR2 FYEKMQ (reference sequence). This CDR3 contains 16 residues. V was pared by 3 bases and J by 5 bases, with 19 bases between. The CDR3 bases are TGTGCCAGCAGCTTTAATACAGGGAGAGGCCTATATGGCTACACCTTC. Its protein product is CASSFNTGRGLYGYTF.